This TCR beta chain was recorded in a study of blood T cell repertoires in COVID-19. TCRdb's copy holds only in-frame clones and misses some; the assay was immunoSEQ multiplex PCR. Of fewer than 300,000 clones in the sample, over 75% were seen once. This clone was seen a few times. The sequencing sample was made of PBMCs or T cells enriched from blood (not recorded which). The sequence was obtained from a young woman who had recovered from COVID-19.

The CDR3 sequence is CASSRAGGREQYF. For the CDR3, the DNA is TGTGCCAGCAGCCGAGCCGGAGGGAGGGAGCAGTACTTC. This sequence joins TRBV27 and TRBJ2-7; the D gene is possibly TRBD2 (6 bases). Trimming cost V 6 bases and J 7 bases, with 16 bases left between them. The CDR3 is 13 amino acids. Germline values: CDR1 MNHEY, CDR2 SMNVEV (reference sequence).